This T cell receptor (beta chain) was found in a study of blood T cells in healthy people across ages. The authors ran a second PCR of about 7 to 11 cycles using a sample-barcoded 5' primer and a J-beta primer mix. TCRdb itself ran the 5' RACE reads through MiXCR, one entry per CDR3 protein. The sample consists of about 800,000 distinct CDR3 sequences, around 45% of them appearing once. V lost 4 bases, J lost 7 bases, and 9 bases stayed unmatched. The CDR3 sequence is 16 residues long. Germline V lookup: CDR1 SGHRS, CDR2 YFSETQ. The study drew donors from healthy Caucasian individuals in Russia aged 6 to 90. Per-sample yields of isolated PBMCs were at least 6.5 million. Extracted total RNA amounted to at least 5 micrograms for each sample.

The source is an elderly man in good health. Sequences were obtained from blood. The V call is TRBV5-1, the J call TRBJ2-1; 12 nucleotides align to TRBD2. CDR3 sequence: CASSPGLAGGLNEQFF. The DNA for the CDR3 is TGCGCCAGCAGCCCCGGTCTAGCGGGAGGGTTAAATGAGCAGTTCTTC.